Below, 28 T cell receptor beta chains from the same sample are listed, as sequenced in a study of beta chain features in type 1 diabetes. These TCRs' antigens remain unknown. Overall study findings and caveats: All four CD4+ subsets of Type 1 diabetes patients contained TCRB CDR3s that were moderately but significantly shorter.

The study reverse transcribed the entire isolated RNA, so it sequenced expressed TCRB transcripts. Only in-frame clones appear in the TCRdb table, and some are missing; sequencing was by immunoSEQ multiplex PCR. In the table there are about 300,000 clones, 13% of which are singletons. Material for sequencing was naive CD4+ T cells from blood. These receptors came from a woman younger than 30 with type 1 diabetes.

The count of this clone is one. The V gene is TRBV15, the J gene TRBJ1-5; D ambiguous. The CDR3 runs to 14 residues. Looked up from germline, CDR1 is LNHNV and CDR2 is YYDKDF (reference sequence). V lost 1 base and J lost 8, with 12 bases in between. The CDR3 DNA follows: TGTGCCACCAGCAGAGGGACTGTGAGTAAGCCCCAGCATTTT. This sequence encodes CATSRGTVSKPQHF.

The chain has TRBV7-6 and TRBJ2-5; 8 bases map to TRBD1. The J segment lost 3 bases and the V segment lost 8 bases, leaving 5 bases of the junction unmatched. This CDR3 contains 13 residues. In germline, CDR1 is SGHVS, CDR2 FNYEAQ. CDR3 coding DNA: TGTGCCAGCTCCGGGACAGGCAAAGAGACCCAGTACTTC. Translated, it gives CASSGTGKETQYF. The full variable domain, its missing parts supplied by reference TRBV7-6 and TRBJ2-5, is GAGVSQSPRYKVTKRGQDVALRCDPISGHVSLYWYRQALGQGPEFLTYFNYEAQQDKSGLPNDRFSAERPEGSISTLTIQRTEQRDSAMYRCASSGTGKETQYFGPGTRLLVL.

V and J are TRBV5-1 and TRBJ2-5; 7 bases line up with TRBD1. The CDR3 is 16 amino acids. From germline, CDR1 is SGHRS and CDR2 YFSETQ. Trimming took 0 bases from V and 2 from J; bases not matched to a gene: 7. The CDR3 loop is CASSLGYGTAQETQYF. The CDR3 nucleotides are TGCGCCAGCAGCTTGGGGTATGGGACAGCTCAAGAGACCCAGTACTTC.

This clone has only a few counts. The chain has TRBV19 and TRBJ2-1, with 9 bases matching TRBD2. Germline CDR1 and CDR2: LNHDA and SQIVND (reference sequence). V lost 7 bases and J lost 3; bases outside the gene matches: 7. CDR3 length: 15 residues. CDR3 region: CASTMSGRLYNEQFF. The CDR3 DNA follows: TGTGCCAGTACCATGAGCGGGAGGCTCTACAATGAGCAGTTCTTC. The full variable domain, its missing parts supplied by reference TRBV19 and TRBJ2-1, is DGGITQSPKYLFRKEGQNVTLSCEQNLNHDAMYWYRQDPGQGLRLIYYSQIVNDFQKGDIAEGYSVSREKKESFPLTVTSAQKNPTAFYLCASTMSGRLYNEQFFGPGTRLTVL.

This chain links TRBV4-3 with TRBJ2-3, with no clear D. The CDR3 is 15 residues long. Germline V gene sequence: CDR1 LGHNA, CDR2 YSLEER. V was shortened by 1 base and J by 1 base, with 9 bases between the two germline ends. CDR3 nucleotide sequence: TGCGCCAGCAGCCAAGTGAGCGTCGGCACAGATACGCAGTATTTT. The encoded protein is CASSQVSVGTDTQYF.

This clone came up a few times. The chain uses TRBV18 and TRBJ1-2, with 7 nucleotides matching TRBD1. V dropped 6 bases and J dropped 6; count of bases not matched to a gene: 7. The CDR3 sequence is 13 residues long. Germline CDR1 and CDR2: KGHSH and LQKENI. For the CDR3, the DNA is TGTGCCAGCTCTCAAGGGACAGAGCATGGCTACACCTTC. Translating it yields CASSQGTEHGYTF. The entire variable domain, with the rest obtained from reference TRBV18 and TRBJ1-2, is as follows: NAGVMQNPRHLVRRRGQEARLRCSPMKGHSHVYWYRQLPEEGLKFMVYLQKENIIDESGMPKERFSAEFPKEGPSILRIQQVVRGDSAAYFCASSQGTEHGYTFGSGTRLTVV.

This clone turned up a few times. The chain joins TRBV4-1 to TRBJ2-3, with 10 bases identical to TRBD2. This CDR3 is 19 amino acids long. Trimming cost V 0 bases and J 1 base; bases outside gene matches: 10. CDR1 is MGHRA and CDR2 is YSYEKL in the germline V gene. The CDR3 spells CASSQDLASGSSGTDTQYF. As DNA, the CDR3 is TGCGCCAGCAGCCAAGATTTGGCTAGCGGGAGTTCGGGCACAGATACGCAGTATTTT.

A few counts support this clone. The genes are TRBV1 and TRBJ2-7; the D call TRBD2 from the table was never checked on the DNA. TRBV1 represents a pseudogene. CDR3 length: 14 residues. CDR3 nucleotide sequence: TGCACCAGCAGCCAAGATGGGGGGGGTGACGAGCAGTACGTC. Its protein is CTSSQDGGGDEQYV.

The chain couples TRBV25-1 to TRBJ1-2; D is ambiguous. The CDR3 is 14 amino acids. V was shortened by 3 bases and J by 6 bases, with 14 bases between the two germline ends. Germline CDR1 and CDR2: MGHDK and SYGVNS. CDR3 sequence: CASSDLSQVHGYTF. The CDR3 coding sequence is TGTGCCAGCAGTGATTTAAGTCAGGTGCATGGCTACACCTTC.

V usage is TRBV7-2 and J usage is TRBJ2-7; a possible D gene is TRBD2 (5 bases). V lost 4 bases to trimming and J lost 5 bases, with 18 bases between them. CDR3 length: 15 residues. Germline CDR1 SGHTA, CDR2 FQGNSA. The CDR3 region has the DNA TGTGCCAGCAGCTCCCGGGGTCCAACGTCAAACGAGCAGTACTTC. As protein: CASSSRGPTSNEQYF.

CDR3 in DNA: TGTGCCAGCAGTGAACCCGCCCGGGAGGCCCAGTACTTC. Its protein is CASSEPAREAQYF. This chain joins TRBV25-1 and TRBJ2-5; 7 bases match TRBD2. After removal of 2 bases from V and 9 bases from J, the junction contained 6 bases not matched to a gene. The germline V gene has CDR1 MGHDK and CDR2 SYGVNS. CDR3 length equals 13 residues.

The genes are TRBV21-1 and TRBJ2-7; the D call of TRBD2 is as the table states it, not checked on the DNA. TRBV21-1 is marked as a pseudogene. The CDR3 consists of 12 residues. The CDR3 reads CASSSFPGLPIV. The DNA of the CDR3 is TGTGCCAGCAGCTCTTTTCCGGGACTCCCTATAGTC.

The rearrangement links TRBV29-1 to TRBJ2-7; D unclear. V lost 0 bases and J lost 2, with 8 bases in between. Germline lookup yields CDR1 SQVTM and CDR2 ANQGSEA. The CDR3 is 13 residues long. The CDR3 is CSVEDDGPYEQYF. Written as DNA, the CDR3 is TGCAGCGTTGAAGATGATGGCCCCTACGAGCAGTACTTC.

This clone was detected a few times. V is TRBV9 and J is TRBJ2-1, with TRBD2 identical over 7 bases. This CDR3 has 15 residues. V lost 3 bases to trimming and J lost 7 bases; unmatched junction nucleotides: 10. In germline, CDR1 is SGDLS, CDR2 YYNGEE. As DNA, the CDR3 is TGTGCCAGCAGCGAGACTAGCCTTACTTCAAATGAGCAGTTCTTC. Its protein product is CASSETSLTSNEQFF. The complete variable domain, with remaining parts taken from reference TRBV9 and TRBJ2-1, reads DSGVTQTPKHLITATGQRVTLRCSPRSGDLSVYWYQQSLDQGLQFLIQYYNGEERAKGNILERFSAQQFPDLHSELNLSSLELGDSALYFCASSETSLTSNEQFFGPGTRLTVL.

This chain links TRBV4-2 with TRBJ1-1; D gene ambiguous. Trimming left V 2 bases short and J 4 bases short, with 11 bases between. This CDR3 contains 14 residues. Germline CDR1 LGHNA, CDR2 YNFKEQ. The CDR3 DNA sequence: TGTGCCAGCAGCCAACTAACCCCGGGCACTGAAGCTTTCTTT. This codes for CASSQLTPGTEAFF.

This clone was seen only a few times. The CDR3 protein is CAWTKREETQYF. The CDR3 nucleotides read TGTGCCTGGACCAAGAGGGAAGAGACCCAGTACTTC. The chain recombines TRBV30 with TRBJ2-5, with TRBD2 as a possible D gene (5 bases). In germline, CDR1 is GTSNPN, CDR2 SVGIG (reference sequence). CDR3 length: 12 amino acids. V was trimmed by 4 bases and J by 3 bases, leaving 9 bases between them.

This CDR3 is CASSAGEGSLGQPQHF. As DNA, the CDR3 is TGTGCCAGCAGTGCAGGGGAGGGAAGCCTTGGGCAGCCCCAGCATTTT. The chain has TRBV25-1 and TRBJ1-5; D might be TRBD1 (6 bases). The CDR3 is made up of 16 amino acids. V was cut by 4 bases and J by 7 bases, with 20 bases left in between. CDR1 is MGHDK, CDR2 SYGVNS, per germline.

This clone occurred a few times. The V call is TRBV7-9, the J call TRBJ2-7, with 9 bases lining up with TRBD1. This CDR3 has 14 amino acids. Germline V gives CDR1 SEHNR, CDR2 FQNEAQ (reference sequence). Germline trimming cut 4 bases from V and 5 bases from J; bases unmatched to any gene: 6. CDR3 sequence (DNA): TGTGCCAGCAGCTCCTGGGACAGGGAACACGAGCAGTACGTC. It codes for CASSSWDREHEQYV.

Here the CDR3 reads CASSKEDRRGREQYF. CDR3 sequence (DNA): TGTGCCAGCAGCAAAGAGGACAGGCGCGGGCGCGAGCAGTACTTC. This chain links TRBV5-6 with TRBJ2-7; 7 positions match TRBD1. J lost 6 bases, V lost 4 bases, and 13 bases had no gene match. The V gene's germline CDR1 is SGHDT and CDR2 YYEEEE. The CDR3 runs to 15 residues.

This clone was observed a few times. This rearrangement joins TRBV7-9 to TRBJ2-2; no clear D. Per the germline V gene, CDR1 is SEHNR and CDR2 is FQNEAQ (reference sequence). This CDR3 is built from 15 residues. Trimming pared 0 bases from V and 2 bases from J, leaving 7 bases between. The chain's CDR3 is CASSLAGRNTGELFF. Written as DNA, the CDR3 is TGTGCCAGCAGCTTAGCGGGCAGAAACACCGGGGAGCTGTTTTTT.

This clone has only a few counts. The chain joins TRBV5-1 to TRBJ2-2; 11 positions agree with TRBD2. Trimming at V came to 6 bases and at J to 4 bases, leaving 5 bases not matched to a gene. Germline loops: CDR1 SGHRS, CDR2 YFSETQ. CDR3 length: 15 amino acids. CDR3 coding DNA: TGCGCCAGCACCCTAGCGGGAGGACTCACCGGGGAGCTGTTTTTT. This gives the protein CASTLAGGLTGELFF.

In its sample, this clone was seen a few times. This chain connects TRBV6-5 to TRBJ2-7; maybe TRBD1 (6 bases). CDR3 length: 15 amino acids. Germline V gene sequence: CDR1 MNHEY, CDR2 SVGAGI. The V end was cut by 2 bases, the J end by 5 bases, with 16 bases between. DNA for the CDR3: TGTGCCAGCAGTTACGCAATAACAGGGTTCGACGAGCAGTACTTC. Amino acids: CASSYAITGFDEQYF.

The chain is built from TRBV19 and TRBJ2-1, with D perhaps TRBD1 (6 bases). CDR1 and CDR2 (germline): LNHDA, SQIVND (reference sequence). V lost 8 bases and J 5 bases, leaving 16 bases between the germline ends. The CDR3 spans 14 residues. CDR3 bases: TGTGCCAGTGCTCCAGGGGTTCCAAACAATGAGCAGTTCTTC. Protein: CASAPGVPNNEQFF.

This chain joins TRBV5-1 and TRBJ2-7; the match to TRBD1 covers 10 bases. The CDR3 covers 14 residues. Trimming cost V 0 bases and J 6 bases; bases outside gene matches: 3. The V gene's germline CDR1 is SGHRS and CDR2 YFSETQ. The CDR3 region is CASSLGGTGAEQYF. The CDR3 bases are TGCGCCAGCAGCTTGGGCGGGACAGGGGCCGAGCAGTACTTC.

This clone was seen a handful of times. The V and J genes are TRBV7-9 and TRBJ2-3; TRBD1 matches 7 bases. Trimming removed 4 bases from V and 0 bases from J; junction bases left unmatched: 7. CDR1 SEHNR and CDR2 FQNEAQ come from the germline V gene (reference sequence). The CDR3 runs to 16 residues. The CDR3 DNA sequence: TGTGCCAGCAGCTCCAAGGGGACAGCTAGCACAGATACGCAGTATTTT. Encoded protein: CASSSKGTASTDTQYF.

In this sample, this clone turned up once. The chain carries TRBV6-5 and TRBJ1-1; the match to TRBD1 covers 7 bases. The CDR3 length is 14 residues. Germline-derived CDR1 and CDR2 are MNHEY and SVGAGI. V lost 2 bases, J lost 6 bases, and 6 bases stayed unmatched. The CDR3 reads CASSYEGATPEAFF. DNA for the CDR3: TGTGCCAGCAGTTACGAGGGGGCGACGCCTGAAGCTTTCTTT.

The V gene is TRBV5-4, the J gene TRBJ1-1; 7 nucleotides align to TRBD1. V shed 4 bases, J shed 5 bases, and the junction held 5 bases outside the gene matches. The CDR3 extends over 13 amino acids. The V gene's germline CDR1 is SGHNT and CDR2 YYREEE (reference sequence). Here the CDR3 reads CASSRTGWTEAFF. The CDR3 coding sequence is TGTGCCAGCAGCAGGACAGGATGGACTGAAGCTTTCTTT.

V is TRBV5-1 and J is TRBJ2-3; 8 bases agree with TRBD2. V gave up 2 bases and J gave up 6 bases; unmatched junction bases: 5. CDR3 length: 14 residues. Germline V gene lookup returns CDR1 SGHRS and CDR2 YFSETQ. CDR3 sequence reads: CASSFLSGSDTQYF. The CDR3 nucleotides read TGCGCCAGCAGCTTTTTAAGCGGGAGTGATACGCAGTATTTT.